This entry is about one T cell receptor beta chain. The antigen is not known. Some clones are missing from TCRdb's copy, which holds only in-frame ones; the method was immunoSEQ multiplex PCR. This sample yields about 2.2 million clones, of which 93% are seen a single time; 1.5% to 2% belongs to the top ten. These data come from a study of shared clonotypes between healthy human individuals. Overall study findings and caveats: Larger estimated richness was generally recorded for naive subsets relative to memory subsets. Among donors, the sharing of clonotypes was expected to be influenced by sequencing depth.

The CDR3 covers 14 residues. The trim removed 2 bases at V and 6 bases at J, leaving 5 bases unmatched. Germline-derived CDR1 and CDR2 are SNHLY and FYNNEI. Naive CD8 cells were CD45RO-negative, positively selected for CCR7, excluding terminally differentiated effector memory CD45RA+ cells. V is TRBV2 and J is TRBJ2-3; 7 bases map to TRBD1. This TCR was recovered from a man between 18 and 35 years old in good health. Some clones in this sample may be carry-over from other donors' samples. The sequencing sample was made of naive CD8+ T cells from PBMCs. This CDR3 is CASSENRGVDTQYF. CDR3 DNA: TGTGCCAGCAGTGAAAACAGGGGTGTGGATACGCAGTATTTT.